This T cell receptor (beta chain) comes out of a study of blood T cell repertoires in COVID-19. Study at large: Some COVID-19 samples were acute and others convalescent; all came from the United States, Italy and Spain. PBMCs, B-cell-depleted T cells, or T cells provided the cDNA or gDNA that made up the material.

Authors' processing steps: Amplifying reference gene primers gave estimates of nucleated cell counts. The table came from immunoSEQ multiplex PCR; TCRdb's copy has only in-frame clones and leaves some out. Clone size and the V and J calls come from that table; the DNA yielded D and trimming. The sample includes 200,000 or so clones, approximately 82% of them seen just once. The origin of this receptor is a human donor with acute or convalescent COVID-19. The donor label of this sample is uncertain. The specimen sequenced was peripheral blood.

Here the CDR3 DNA reads TGCGCCAGCAGCCAGCGGGACAGGGGGGGCACAGATACGCAGTATTTT. Its protein is CASSQRDRGGTDTQYF. This chain links TRBV4-1 with TRBJ2-3; 11 bases fit TRBD1. Per the germline V gene, CDR1 is MGHRA and CDR2 is YSYEKL. With 3 bases clipped from V and 1 base from J, the junction kept 3 bases outside the gene matches. The CDR3 has 16 residues.